This is a list of T cell receptor beta chains from one sample in a study of cytomegalovirus exposure and HLA in healthy donors. Profiled with immunoSEQ multiplex PCR; TCRdb holds only in-frame clones, not every one. The table includes some 240,000 clones, approximately 82% detected once. Sequencing was carried out using PBMCs. The receptors stem from a woman under 30 in good health and CMV-seronegative. The CDR3 runs from the conserved cysteine through the conserved F or W. A D gene is named only where the DNA matches it firmly. Size tells how often a clone was seen (once, few, many) or the class of an expanded clone, and some rows leave it out.

v_gene	j_gene	abundance	d_gene	CDR3aa	CDR3nt
TRBV6-5	TRBJ1-6	.	TRBD1	CASRPPGQANSPLHF	TGTGCCAGCAGACCTCCGGGACAGGCTAATTCACCCCTCCACTTT
TRBV18	TRBJ1-1	.	.	CASSPSVGQSTEAFF	TGTGCCAGCTCACCATCCGTCGGACAGAGCACTGAAGCTTTCTTT
TRBV15	TRBJ1-5	.	.	CATSRSTGLGQPQHF	TGTGCCACCAGCAGATCAACAGGGTTGGGTCAGCCCCAGCATTTT
TRBV7-3	TRBJ2-2	many	.	CASSFSGNTGELFF	TGTGCCAGCAGCTTCTCCGGGAACACCGGGGAGCTGTTTTTT
TRBV6-5	TRBJ1-2	.	.	CASSRTGVYGYTF	TGTGCCAGCAGTCGGACGGGAGTTTATGGCTACACCTTC
TRBV6-4	TRBJ2-1	.	.	CASSDSNLGEQFF	TGTGCCAGCAGTGACTCGAATTTAGGTGAGCAGTTCTTC
TRBV29-1	TRBJ1-5	.	.	CSAGGLGQPQHF	TGCAGCGCGGGGGGTCTGGGCCAGCCCCAGCATTTT
TRBV7-8	TRBJ2-1	.	.	CASSLGRGDNEQFF	TGTGCCAGCAGCCTCGGGCGAGGTGACAATGAGCAGTTCTTC
TRBV11-2	TRBJ2-7	.	TRBD2	CASSLVRGGKTYEQYF	TGTGCCAGCAGCTTAGTGCGGGGGGGAAAGACCTACGAGCAGTACTTC
TRBV7-3	TRBJ2-1	few	.	CASSLLGSNTEQFF	TGTGCCAGCAGCTTACTCGGGAGTAATACGGAGCAGTTCTTC
TRBV13	TRBJ1-1	.	TRBD1	CASSSAGTGVTEAFF	TGTGCCAGCAGCTCTGCCGGGACAGGAGTCACTGAAGCTTTCTTT
TRBV18	TRBJ2-7	.	.	CASSPGAYEQYF	TGTGCCAGCTCACCAGGGGCCTACGAGCAGTACTTC
TRBV25-1	TRBJ2-7	few	.	CASSEGDGTYEQYF	TGTGCCAGCAGTGAGGGGGACGGGACCTACGAGCAGTACTTC
TRBV11-2	TRBJ1-1	.	.	CASSLQGPTEAFF	TGTGCCAGCAGCTTGCAGGGGCCCACTGAAGCTTTCTTT
TRBV6-6	TRBJ2-7	.	.	CATRLWGAEQYF	TGTGCCACCCGGTTATGGGGGGCCGAGCAGTACTTC
TRBV30	TRBJ1-4	.	.	CAVTWSATANEKLFF	TGTGCCGTAACTTGGTCGGCAACGGCTAATGAAAAACTGTTTTTT
TRBV5-4	TRBJ2-7	.	.	CASSPTRQRAYEQYF	TGTGCCAGCAGCCCTACAAGACAGAGAGCCTACGAGCAGTACTTC
TRBV6-4	TRBJ2-3	.	TRBD1	CASSPGGSGTDTQYF	TGTGCCAGCAGTCCAGGGGGATCGGGCACAGATACGCAGTATTTT
TRBV6-1	TRBJ2-7	once	TRBD1	CASTQGVYNEQYF	TGTGCCAGCACTCAGGGGGTATACAACGAGCAGTACTTC
TRBV2	TRBJ2-1	.	.	CASSGPLEGIRGEQFF	TGTGCCAGCAGTGGGCCCCTGGAGGGGATTAGGGGTGAGCAGTTCTTC
TRBV15	TRBJ2-2	.	TRBD2	CATSRDGRGNTGELFF	TGTGCCACCAGCAGAGATGGGAGGGGGAACACCGGGGAGCTGTTTTTT
TRBV18	TRBJ1-3	.	.	CASSPQGSGNTIYF	TGTGCCAGCTCACCCCAGGGTAGTGGAAACACCATATATTTT
TRBV2	TRBJ2-5	.	.	CASRGNQETQYF	TGTGCCAGCAGGGGGAACCAAGAGACCCAGTACTTC
TRBV7-3	TRBJ2-7	.	.	CASSIVPTAVYEQYF	TGTGCCAGCAGCATCGTCCCGACGGCGGTCTACGAGCAGTACTTC
TRBV7-9	TRBJ1-3	.	.	CASSLPGDLNTIYF	TGTGCCAGCAGCCTCCCTGGGGACTTAAACACCATATATTTT
TRBV2	TRBJ2-7	.	TRBD2	CASSPSGVVHEQYF	TGTGCCAGCAGTCCTAGCGGGGTGGTTCACGAGCAGTACTTC